Included here is one TCR beta chain sequence, with context. The sample comes from a study of T cell responses to AZD1222 COVID-19 vaccine. Method: immunoSEQ multiplex PCR; TCRdb's copy keeps in-frame clones and lacks some. The data contain roughly 120,000 clones, approximately 91% of them singletons. Germline V gives CDR1 LNHDA, CDR2 SQIVND (reference sequence). V lost 3 bases, J lost 7 bases, and 25 bases lay in between. The length of the CDR3 is 18 residues. The clonotype was recovered from an adult in good health. Source: peripheral blood, taken on day 0 of AZD1222 vaccination. The chain combines TRBV19 with TRBJ1-5; possibly TRBD1 for D (5 bases). CDR3 amino acids: CASSMLFAGMLLGQPQHF. In DNA form, the CDR3 reads TGTGCCAGTAGTATGCTTTTCGCAGGGATGCTCCTGGGACAGCCCCAGCATTTT.